One and the same sample provided the 3 T cell receptor beta chains below, sequenced in a study of blood T cell repertoires in COVID-19. Profiling relied on immunoSEQ multiplex PCR, and the TCRdb table lists in-frame clones only, not all of them. Altogether around 310,000 clones are present, about 87% being singletons, with the ten largest covering around 5%. The specimen sequenced was PBMCs or T cells enriched from blood (not recorded which). The receptors derive from a man aged 25-45 years who had recovered from COVID-19.

V gene TRBV7-2 combines with J gene TRBJ1-2, with TRBD1 as a possible D gene (5 bases). V lost 0 bases to trimming and J lost 8 bases, with 16 bases between them. Germline loops: CDR1 SGHTA, CDR2 FQGNSA. The CDR3 is 15 residues long. The CDR3 spells CASSLAGWGGSGYTF. CDR3 nucleotide sequence: TGTGCCAGCAGCTTAGCAGGTTGGGGGGGAAGCGGCTACACCTTC.

The CDR3: CASSPTWGAGAAETQYF. CDR3 coding DNA: TGTGCCAGCAGCCCTACCTGGGGAGCGGGGGCCGCAGAGACCCAGTACTTC. The rearrangement joins TRBV9 to TRBJ2-5; TRBD2 aligns across 8 bases. J lost 4 bases, V lost 4 bases, and 15 bases had no gene match. The CDR3 totals 17 residues. The germline V gene has CDR1 SGDLS and CDR2 YYNGEE. Together with reference TRBV9 and TRBJ2-5, the CDR3 gives the full variable domain: DSGVTQTPKHLITATGQRVTLRCSPRSGDLSVYWYQQSLDQGLQFLIQYYNGEERAKGNILERFSAQQFPDLHSELNLSSLELGDSALYFCASSPTWGAGAAETQYFGPGTRLLVL.

CDR3 nucleotide sequence: TGCGCCAGCAGCCCCGGGGCAGGGGGGCACAATGAGCAGTTCTTC. This encodes CASSPGAGGHNEQFF. This chain uses TRBV5-1 with TRBJ2-1; a possible D gene is TRBD1 (7 bases). V lost 4 bases, J lost 5 bases, and 16 bases lay in between. CDR1 and CDR2 (germline): SGHRS, YFSETQ. CDR3 size: 15 residues.